Listed here are 23 T cell receptor beta chains from one sample, sequenced in a study of T-cell reconstitution after alpha-beta-depleted transplantation in children. This sample's TCRbeta library carried unique molecular identifier barcodes. TCRdb fed the PCR reads into MiXCR, producing one record per CDR3 protein. This table has 250,000 to 300,000 distinct CDR3 sequences, approximately 10% appearing once. Sequencing was performed on peripheral blood, taken 180 days after TCRalphabeta/CD19-depleted stem cell transplant. These receptors were taken from a male patient aged 2 to 9 who had a stem cell transplant for chronic granulomatous disease, so the T cells may come from the graft donor.

This clonotype was detected ten times or more. This rearrangement joins TRBV12-3 or TRBV12-4 to TRBJ1-5; D remains ambiguous. V shed 6 bases and J shed 3 bases, with 6 bases lying between them. The CDR3 covers 12 residues. Here the CDR3 reads CASRLHNQPQHF. CDR3 sequence (DNA): TGTGCCAGCAGACTCCACAATCAGCCCCAGCATTTT.

This clonotype has just a few counts. This sequence joins TRBV5-4 and TRBJ2-1, with a tentative D call TRBD1 (6 bases). Germline V gene sequence: CDR1 SGHNT, CDR2 YYREEE (reference sequence). CDR3 length equals 15 residues. V shed 7 bases and J shed 2 bases, with 16 bases lying between them. The CDR3 DNA sequence: TGTGCCAGCGGGGGATTAGCAGGGGCCTACAATGAGCAGTTCTTC. Translation: CASGGLAGAYNEQFF.

Concerning this clonotype itself: A clone one base away is much larger, so this may be a read error. V usage is TRBV5-1 and J usage is TRBJ1-3; 8 nucleotides agree with TRBD1. V trimming: 9 bases; J trimming: 1 base; junction bases outside the gene matches: 9. Per germline, CDR1 SGHRS and CDR2 YFSETQ. The CDR3 runs 15 residues. The CDR3 reads CATRTGPTSGNTIYF. The DNA for the CDR3 is TGCGCCACCAGGACAGGGCCCACATCTGGAAACACCATATATTTT.

Only a few counts were recorded for this clonotype. This rearrangement joins TRBV5-4 to TRBJ2-2, with TRBD1 as a possible D gene (6 bases). Per the germline V gene, CDR1 is SGHNT and CDR2 is YYREEE (reference sequence). The CDR3 has 17 residues. V dropped 5 bases and J dropped 2 bases, with 19 bases sitting between them. The CDR3 loop is CASRGQGLKENTGELFF. The CDR3 nucleotides are TGTGCCAGCAGGGGACAAGGGCTCAAGGAAAACACCGGGGAGCTGTTTTTT.

The table lists this clonotype with many counts. The rearrangement links TRBV29-1 to TRBJ2-1, with D unresolved. The CDR3 runs to 15 residues. CDR1 is SQVTM and CDR2 is ANQGSEA in the germline V gene. Written as DNA, the CDR3 is TGCAGTATAACTACGGCTTTTCCCAGCCTACCGGAGCAGTTCTTC. Its translation is CSITTAFPSLPEQFF.

In this sample, this clonotype turned up a few times. J is TRBJ1-2 and V is TRBV25-1; 8 bases map to TRBD1. The CDR3 has 13 residues. CDR1 is MGHDK, CDR2 SYGVNS, per germline. Trimming at V came to 6 bases and at J to 6 bases, leaving 6 bases not matched to a gene. CDR3 sequence: CASSRTGGHGYTF. The CDR3 coding sequence is TGTGCCAGCAGCCGTACAGGGGGTCATGGCTACACCTTC.

This clonotype was recorded at least ten times. The chain has TRBV28 and TRBJ2-7; TRBD2 agrees at 15 bases. The length of the CDR3 is 19 residues. Trimming cost V 5 bases and J 0 bases; bases outside gene matches: 11. Germline values: CDR1 MDHEN, CDR2 SYDVKM. The CDR3 coding sequence is TGTGCCAGCAGTCAACCGGGACTAGCGGGAGGTGGCATCTCCTACGAGCAGTACTTC. Translating gives CASSQPGLAGGGISYEQYF. Combining the CDR3 with reference TRBV28 and TRBJ2-7 gives the whole variable domain DVKVTQSSRYLVKRTGEKVFLECVQDMDHENMFWYRQDPGLGLRLIYFSYDVKMKEKGDIPEGYSVSREKKERFSLILESASTNQTSMYLCASSQPGLAGGGISYEQYFGPGTRLTVT.

There are many counts of this clonotype. The chain uses TRBV4-2 and TRBJ2-5, with 8 bases fitting TRBD1. Germline V gives CDR1 LGHNA, CDR2 YNFKEQ. The CDR3 runs to 15 residues. Losses at the gene ends were 4 bases for V and 2 bases for J; bases not matched to a gene: 6. CDR3 sequence: CASSLLDRAQETQYF. The CDR3 nucleotides read TGTGCCAGCAGCCTCCTGGACAGGGCACAAGAGACCCAGTACTTC.

This clonotype was seen at least ten times. The chain is built from TRBV20-1 and TRBJ2-1, with 12 bases aligning to TRBD2. Unmatched junction bases numbered 5, after V lost 5 bases and J lost 3 bases. Germline V lookup: CDR1 DFQATT, CDR2 SNEGSKA (reference sequence). CDR3 size: 15 residues. In DNA, the CDR3 is TGCAGTGCTCCGGGACTAGCGGGTGACTACAATGAGCAGTTCTTC. Its protein is CSAPGLAGDYNEQFF.

This clonotype was recorded many times. The chain couples TRBV5-1 to TRBJ2-3; 9 nucleotides agree with TRBD1. Germline loops: CDR1 SGHRS, CDR2 YFSETQ. The CDR3 consists of 14 residues. V lost 3 bases to trimming and J lost 6 bases; unmatched junction nucleotides: 5. DNA for the CDR3: TGCGCCAGCAGCTCGGCGGGACAGGGCGATACGCAGTATTTT. Translation: CASSSAGQGDTQYF.

This clonotype has at least ten counts. The genes are TRBV29-1 and TRBJ2-1; TRBD2 matches at 11 bases. CDR1 and CDR2 from the germline V gene are SQVTM and ANQGSEA. V trimming: 7 bases; J trimming: 6 bases; junction bases outside the gene matches: 11. This CDR3 has 15 residues. The CDR3 loop reads CSARELAGVSNEQFF. The CDR3 coding sequence is TGCAGCGCCCGAGAACTAGCGGGAGTATCCAATGAGCAGTTCTTC.

This clonotype came up many times. The V call is TRBV9, the J call TRBJ1-1; 9 bases are shared with TRBD1. V gave up 0 bases and J gave up 1 base; unmatched junction bases: 7. The CDR3 extends over 17 amino acids. CDR1 is SGDLS and CDR2 is YYNGEE in the germline V gene. CDR3 protein: CASSVGTGGQSNTEAFF. CDR3 nucleotides: TGTGCCAGCAGCGTAGGTACAGGGGGCCAATCGAACACTGAAGCTTTCTTT.

This clonotype was found many times. The chain joins TRBV6-1 to TRBJ1-1; weak D call: TRBD1 (5 bases). Germline assignment: CDR1 MNHNS and CDR2 SASEGT. Trimming shortened V by 5 bases and J by 5 bases, and 18 bases separated the two germline ends. This CDR3 contains 15 residues. DNA of the CDR3: TGTGCCAGCAGTCCTGTGATGGGGGGGGTTACTGAAGCTTTCTTT. Its translation: CASSPVMGGVTEAFF.

This clonotype occurred many times. This chain uses TRBV5-1 with TRBJ2-7; D tentatively reads TRBD1 or TRBD2 (5 bases each). Per germline, CDR1 SGHRS and CDR2 YFSETQ. This CDR3 is built from 14 residues. The germline V and J ends were trimmed by 4 bases and 6 bases, with 17 bases remaining between them. The CDR3 spells CASSPSGTELEQYF. The DNA of the CDR3 is TGCGCCAGCAGCCCGTCCGGGACGGAACTCGAGCAGTACTTC.

This clonotype was observed many times. The rearrangement uses TRBV12-3 or TRBV12-4 and TRBJ2-2; TRBD1 agrees at 8 bases. The J segment lost 5 bases and the V segment lost 3 bases, leaving 5 bases of the junction unmatched. This CDR3 region has 15 residues. CDR3 nucleotide sequence: TGTGCCAGCAGTTTGATACAGGGGGTAACCGGGGAGCTGTTTTTT. This sequence encodes CASSLIQGVTGELFF.

This clonotype has just a few counts. The CDR3 region is CASSLFEGPYEQYF. The DNA for the CDR3 is TGTGCCAGCAGTTTATTCGAGGGTCCCTACGAGCAGTACTTC. The V gene is TRBV27, the J gene TRBJ2-7; D is perhaps TRBD2 (5 bases). The CDR3 loop spans 14 amino acids. With 1 base removed from V and 2 bases from J, the gap between germline ends came to 9 bases. Germline V gene lookup returns CDR1 MNHEY and CDR2 SMNVEV (reference sequence).

This clonotype was counted ten times or more. This chain links TRBV7-3 with TRBJ2-1; 16 positions match TRBD2. There are 17 residues in the CDR3. J gave up 9 bases and V 3 bases, and 8 bases lay outside the gene matches. Germline CDR1 SGHTA, CDR2 FQGTGA. As DNA, the CDR3 is TGTGCCAGCAGCTTGACCGGGACTAGCGGGAGGGATGGTGAGCAGTTCTTC. It yields the protein CASSLTGTSGRDGEQFF.

This clonotype was recorded a few times. The chain joins TRBV12-3 or TRBV12-4 to TRBJ1-6; D call uncertain. The V and J ends lost 5 bases and 8 bases respectively, with 13 bases between them. The CDR3 contains 14 residues. CDR3 nucleotide sequence: TGTGCCAGCAGTGCCAGGACGGATCATTCACCCCTCCACTTT. It translates to CASSARTDHSPLHF.

The chain is built from TRBV11-2 and TRBJ2-5; no clear D gene. The V and J ends lost 0 bases and 5 bases respectively, with 10 bases between them. CDR1 and CDR2 (germline): SGHAT, FQNNGV. This CDR3 contains 14 residues. The CDR3 loop reads CASSLDPMLETQYF. The DNA of the CDR3 is TGTGCCAGCAGCTTAGATCCTATGTTGGAGACCCAGTACTTC.

A remark on this clonotype: A read error may be the cause here, since a much bigger clone is one base away. This rearrangement joins TRBV3-1 to TRBJ1-3, with 7 nucleotides matching TRBD1. From germline, CDR1 is LGHDT and CDR2 YNNKEL (reference sequence). The CDR3 spans 16 residues. The CDR3 DNA reads TGTGCCAGCAGCCAAAGGGACAGATTCTCTGGAAACACCATACATTTT. Protein sequence: CASSQRDRFSGNTIHF. Supplemented by reference TRBV3-1 and TRBJ1-3, the full variable domain reads DTAVSQTPKYLVTQMGNDKSIKCEQNLGHDTMYWYKQDSKKFLKIMFSYNNKELIINETVPNRFSPKSPDKAHLNLHINSLELGDSAVYFCASSQRDRFSGNTIHFGEGSWLTVV.

This clonotype was counted many times. The chain uses TRBV10-3 and TRBJ2-4; D remains unclear. The ends were cut back, 9 bases at V and 0 bases at J, with 6 bases in the middle. Per the germline V gene, CDR1 is ENHRY and CDR2 is SYGVKD. The CDR3 runs 12 residues. The CDR3 sequence is CAMCEAKNIQYF. The CDR3 nucleotides are TGTGCCATGTGTGAAGCCAAAAACATTCAGTACTTC.

V usage is TRBV10-3 and J usage is TRBJ1-1; D not resolved. V gave up 3 bases and J gave up 0 bases, with 5 bases separating them. Germline-derived CDR1 and CDR2 are ENHRY and SYGVKD. CDR3 length: 13 residues. DNA for the CDR3: TGTGCCATCAGTGAAAGCCTGAACACTGAAGCTTTCTTT. Its protein product is CAISESLNTEAFF.

This clonotype was seen at least ten times. The rearrangement uses TRBV24-1 and TRBJ2-1, with D possibly being TRBD1 or TRBD2 (5 bases each). Germline lookup yields CDR1 KGHDR and CDR2 SFDVKD. Trimming shortened V by 7 bases and J by 3 bases, and 12 bases separated the two germline ends. The CDR3 is 14 amino acids. CDR3 residues: CATRGTEYYNEQFF. DNA for the CDR3: TGTGCCACCAGGGGGACGGAGTACTACAATGAGCAGTTCTTC.